This T cell receptor (beta chain) was observed in a study of radiotherapy plus CTLA-4 blockade in lung cancer. Study results and limitations: Subsequent to radiotherapy plus ipilimumab, tumor-derived TCR clones underwent expansion in blood.

The data were produced by immunoSEQ multiplex PCR, yet TCRdb's version contains in-frame clones alone and is incomplete. Altogether roughly 97,000 clones are present, approximately 75% being singletons, with the ten largest covering 2.8%. The germline V gene has CDR1 LNHDA and CDR2 SQIVND (reference sequence). The germline V and J ends were trimmed by 5 bases and 0 bases, with 14 bases remaining between them. The CDR3 totals 16 residues. Focal radiation plus CTLA-4 blockade with ipilimumab was given to patients with chemo-refractory metastatic non-small-cell lung cancer. Note on this clone: As yet, its antigen is unknown.

The material was peripheral blood, obtained from a patient treated with radiotherapy plus ipilimumab. This TCR was recovered from a human donor with non-small cell lung cancer who had a partial response to radiotherapy plus ipilimumab. Some clones in this sample may be carry-over from other donors' samples. The chain links TRBV19 to TRBJ1-3; D gene ambiguous. CDR3 nucleotides: TGTGCCAGTAGTTCCCGGACTGAGGTCTCTGGAAACACCATATATTTT. This codes for CASSSRTEVSGNTIYF.